This is a list of T cell receptor beta chains from one sample in a study of T cell repertoires in cytomegalovirus infection. TCRdb used MiXCR to reprocess the reads, holding one entry per CDR3 protein. The sample shows about 260,000 distinct CDR3 sequences, roughly 13% of them seen only once. Specimen: PBMCs. These receptors were taken from a human donor in good health (CMV status not recorded). Some clones in this sample may be carry-over from other donors' samples. The CDR3 runs from the conserved cysteine through the conserved F or W. A D gene is named only where the DNA matches it firmly. A row's size may be missing; if present it is once, few, many or a size class.

D gene: -; clone size: few; J gene: TRBJ2-7; V gene: TRBV7-6; CDR3 DNA: TGTGCCAGCAGCTCTCGGAGGGGGGCCTACGAGCAGTACTTC; CDR3 protein: CASSSRRGAYEQYF
D gene: -; clone size: many; J gene: TRBJ2-3; V gene: TRBV7-9; CDR3 DNA: TGTGCCGGGAAGCCGACCGTCACAGATACGCAGTATTTT; CDR3 protein: CAGKPTVTDTQYF
D gene: TRBD2; clone size: many; J gene: TRBJ2-1; V gene: TRBV7-2; CDR3 DNA: TGTGCCAGCAGCTACATGGCGGGGGGGTATGGTGAGCAGTTCTTC; CDR3 protein: CASSYMAGGYGEQFF
D gene: TRBD2; clone size: once; J gene: TRBJ2-1; V gene: TRBV19; CDR3 DNA: TGTGCCAGTGTTACCACTGGACTAGCGGGGAACAATGAGCAGTTCTTC; CDR3 protein: CASVTTGLAGNNEQFF
D gene: -; clone size: few; J gene: TRBJ2-7; V gene: TRBV12-5; CDR3 DNA: TGTGCTAGTGAGGGCAGGATCAACGAGCAGTACTTC; CDR3 protein: CASEGRINEQYF
D gene: -; clone size: many; J gene: TRBJ2-4; V gene: TRBV7-2; CDR3 DNA: TGTGCCAGCAGCTTAGAGGGGCCAAGTCGGGCCAAAAACATTCAGTACTTC; CDR3 protein: CASSLEGPSRAKNIQYF
D gene: -; clone size: -; J gene: TRBJ2-5; V gene: TRBV25-1; CDR3 DNA: TGTGCCAGCAGTGATCCCGATAGGGTAGAGACCCAGTACTTC; CDR3 protein: CASSDPDRVETQYF
D gene: TRBD1; clone size: few; J gene: TRBJ2-3; V gene: TRBV19; CDR3 DNA: TGTGCCAGTAGTAAAGGGACAGGATCGGATACGCAGTATTTT; CDR3 protein: CASSKGTGSDTQYF
D gene: -; clone size: -; J gene: TRBJ2-2; V gene: TRBV5-1; CDR3 DNA: TGCGCCAGCGGGGTATCGGCCGGGGAGCTGTTTTTT; CDR3 protein: CASGVSAGELFF
D gene: -; clone size: -; J gene: TRBJ2-7; V gene: TRBV28; CDR3 DNA: TGTGCCAGCAGTTTTGGGTTACTCTCCTACGAGCAGTACTTC; CDR3 protein: CASSFGLLSYEQYF
D gene: -; clone size: many; J gene: TRBJ1-1; V gene: TRBV6-6; CDR3 DNA: TGTGCCAGCAGTTACCGCCGAGACAGGTTGAACACTGAAGCTTTCTTT; CDR3 protein: CASSYRRDRLNTEAFF
D gene: TRBD1; clone size: many; J gene: TRBJ1-1; V gene: TRBV7-2; CDR3 DNA: TGTGCCAGCAGCTCTACAGGGGCCTCGGGGTACACTGAAGCTTTCTTT; CDR3 protein: CASSSTGASGYTEAFF
D gene: -; clone size: many; J gene: TRBJ2-3; V gene: TRBV14; CDR3 DNA: TGTGCCAGCAGCCCCCTAGACGGGAGAACAGATACGCAGTATTTT; CDR3 protein: CASSPLDGRTDTQYF
D gene: -; clone size: many; J gene: TRBJ1-4; V gene: TRBV7-9; CDR3 DNA: TGTGCCAGCAGCTTCACAGAGACAGCAACTAATGAAAAACTGTTTTTT; CDR3 protein: CASSFTETATNEKLFF
D gene: TRBD2; clone size: -; J gene: TRBJ2-5; V gene: TRBV29-1; CDR3 DNA: TGCAGCGTTAAGGGCGGCAGCGGGGGGCTAGAGACCCAGTACTTC; CDR3 protein: CSVKGGSGGLETQYF
D gene: -; clone size: -; J gene: TRBJ1-4; V gene: TRBV6-6; CDR3 DNA: TGTGCCAGCAGTCATGGAACTGGGGAAAAACTGTTTTTT; CDR3 protein: CASSHGTGEKLFF
D gene: -; clone size: -; J gene: TRBJ1-6; V gene: TRBV28; CDR3 DNA: TGTGCCAGCAGTTTTAGTCCCGGGCAGGGGATTAATTCACCCCTCCACTTT; CDR3 protein: CASSFSPGQGINSPLHF
D gene: -; clone size: -; J gene: TRBJ2-1; V gene: TRBV28; CDR3 DNA: TGTGCCAGCAGTATCGGAGGGGGCAACGACCTGGGGTTTAGAGAGCAGTTCTTC; CDR3 protein: CASSIGGGNDLGFREQFF
D gene: TRBD2; clone size: -; J gene: TRBJ2-1; V gene: TRBV28; CDR3 DNA: TGTGCCAGCCAAACGGGAGGGCACAATGAGCAGTTCTTC; CDR3 protein: CASQTGGHNEQFF
D gene: -; clone size: many; J gene: TRBJ1-6; V gene: TRBV28; CDR3 DNA: TGTGCCAGCAGGAGTCAGGGCGTTGATAATTCACCCCTCCACTTT; CDR3 protein: CASRSQGVDNSPLHF
D gene: TRBD2; clone size: many; J gene: TRBJ2-7; V gene: TRBV7-2; CDR3 DNA: TGTGCCAGCAGCTTGACTAGCGCCGAGCAGTACTTC; CDR3 protein: CASSLTSAEQYF
D gene: TRBD2; clone size: many; J gene: TRBJ2-3; V gene: TRBV7-2; CDR3 DNA: TGTGCCAGCAGCCCAAGCTCCTCCGGGACTAGCGACCCAAGAGGGGCAACAGATACGCAGTATTTT; CDR3 protein: CASSPSSSGTSDPRGATDTQYF
D gene: -; clone size: many; J gene: TRBJ1-6; V gene: TRBV11-2; CDR3 DNA: TGTGCCAGCAGCTTCGGGGCACCCTCGGATTCACCCCTCCACTTT; CDR3 protein: CASSFGAPSDSPLHF
D gene: -; clone size: -; J gene: TRBJ1-5; V gene: TRBV12-3/TRBV12-4; CDR3 DNA: TGTGCCAGCACAAGGGCGGGGAGCAATCAGCCCCAGCATTTT; CDR3 protein: CASTRAGSNQPQHF
D gene: TRBD2; clone size: few; J gene: TRBJ2-1; V gene: TRBV6-4; CDR3 DNA: TGTGCCAGCAGTGAGTTACTAGCGGGGTTCACTGAGCAGTTCTTC; CDR3 protein: CASSELLAGFTEQFF
D gene: TRBD1; clone size: few; J gene: TRBJ2-7; V gene: TRBV7-2; CDR3 DNA: TGTGCCAGCAGCTCTGTCGAGCCGGGACAGGGGGCCTACGAGCAGTACTTC; CDR3 protein: CASSSVEPGQGAYEQYF